This T cell receptor beta chain is from a study of vaccination and CD4 T cells after COVID-19. Study-level findings and limits: A nonsignificant rise from around 20 to 38 was seen in the median number of SARS-CoV-2-reactive clonotypes.

Documented treatment: approximately nine-day PBMC culture with coronavirus spike peptide pools or control peptides (ViraFEST assay). Cultured CD4+ T cell DNA underwent sequencing with the Oncomine TCR Beta short-read assay. Each CDR3 protein is one row after TCRdb ran MiXCR on the PCR reads. Of approximately 22,000 distinct CDR3 sequences listed, roughly 50% are singletons. There are 15 residues in the CDR3. V lost 4 bases to trimming and J lost 9 bases; unmatched junction nucleotides: 7. Per the germline V gene, CDR1 is MDHEN and CDR2 is SYDVKM. As regards this clonotype: The antigen is undetermined.

The sample comprised CD4+ T cells from blood, cultured in vitro. The rearrangement uses TRBV28 and TRBJ1-6; 9 nucleotides agree with TRBD1. The source of this sequence is a human donor who had recovered from COVID-19. CDR3 sequence reads: CASSSGQGIGSPLHF. The CDR3 DNA follows: TGTGCCAGCAGTTCGGGACAGGGTATAGGTTCACCCCTCCACTTT.